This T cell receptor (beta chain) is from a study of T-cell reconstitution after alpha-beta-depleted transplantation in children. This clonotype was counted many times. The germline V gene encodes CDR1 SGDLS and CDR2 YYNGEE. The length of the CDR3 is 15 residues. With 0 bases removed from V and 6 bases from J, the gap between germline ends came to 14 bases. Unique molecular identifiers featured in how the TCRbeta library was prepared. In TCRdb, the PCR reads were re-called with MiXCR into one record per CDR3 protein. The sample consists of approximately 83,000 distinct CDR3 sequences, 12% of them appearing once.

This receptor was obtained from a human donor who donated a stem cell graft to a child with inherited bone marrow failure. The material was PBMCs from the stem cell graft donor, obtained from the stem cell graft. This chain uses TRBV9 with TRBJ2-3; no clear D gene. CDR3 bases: TGTGCCAGCAGCGTAGATCACCGGCCCGAGGATACGCAGTATTTT. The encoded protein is CASSVDHRPEDTQYF.